A selection of T cell receptor beta chains follows, all from one sample in a study of blood T cell repertoires in COVID-19. Clones were read by immunoSEQ multiplex PCR, and TCRdb kept only the in-frame ones, dropping some. Of 110,000 or so clones listed, around 84% are singletons. Sequencing input: peripheral blood. These receptors were taken from a woman older than 75 with active or convalescent COVID-19. CDR3s include the opening cysteine and the closing phenylalanine or tryptophan. The order of the fields is D gene, V gene, J gene, CDR3 protein. A D gene is named only where the DNA matches it firmly.

.,TRBV5-8,TRBJ1-1,CASRNRVRTEAFF
TRBD1,TRBV28,TRBJ2-5,CASSPGLDRGETQYF
TRBD1,TRBV27,TRBJ1-2,CASRTQGANYGYTF
TRBD1,TRBV19,TRBJ1-5,CASSGQGHGNQPQHF
TRBD2,TRBV5-4,TRBJ2-5,CASSRGVAGGRETQYF
.,TRBV28,TRBJ2-7,CASSEYQSVREQYF
.,TRBV5-8,TRBJ1-1,CASRPRGGPTEAFF
TRBD1,TRBV29-1,TRBJ1-1,CSVKDRVNTEAFF
TRBD1,TRBV7-9,TRBJ2-5,CASSPRQGEETQYF
.,TRBV6-1,TRBJ1-2,CASSDHREWVYGYTF
.,TRBV6-6,TRBJ1-1,CATDRGATEAFF
TRBD1,TRBV19,TRBJ1-4,CASKDRAATNEKLFF
.,TRBV7-9,TRBJ1-1,CAITLPGGLRAFF
.,TRBV5-1,TRBJ1-6,CASSPAKGGYNSPLHF
.,TRBV9,TRBJ2-2,CASSVALAWGGELFF
.,TRBV28,TRBJ1-2,CASSLTAGYGYTF
TRBD2,TRBV4-1,TRBJ2-4,CASSQELAGGPIQYF
.,TRBV25-1,TRBJ1-1,CASSDPGGAEAFF
TRBD1,TRBV6-5,TRBJ2-7,CASSTGQGVSYEQYF
.,TRBV28,TRBJ1-2,CASSLSAYGYTF
TRBD1,TRBV19,TRBJ1-1,CASSLRQGVTEAFF
TRBD2,TRBV9,TRBJ2-2,CASKPLGGSWENTGELFF
.,TRBV7-2,TRBJ1-5,CASSFTGPNQPQHF
.,TRBV28,TRBJ1-5,CASAKLSNQPQHF
.,TRBV28,TRBJ1-4,CASSKATGGRGEKLFF
.,TRBV30,TRBJ1-6,CAWTGKSSYNSPLHF
.,TRBV5-1,TRBJ2-6,CASSLEGRLPGGANVLTF
.,TRBV5-8,TRBJ1-2,CASSLGQTGYGYTF
TRBD2,TRBV27,TRBJ2-3,CASSSGLAGVGADTQYF
TRBD1,TRBV12-3/TRBV12-4,TRBJ1-1,CASSRQGLTEAFF
.,TRBV4-1,TRBJ2-4,CASSQVMGAVGKNIQYF
.,TRBV12-3/TRBV12-4,TRBJ1-1,CASSLGGETEAFF
.,TRBV7-7,TRBJ2-5,CASSPTATRTWETQYF
TRBD1,TRBV5-6,TRBJ1-1,CASSPRTGKHTEAFF
TRBD2,TRBV6-5,TRBJ2-1,CATHSGGVSYNEQFF
.,TRBV3-1/TRBV3-2,TRBJ2-3,CASSQRNGRGDTQYF
TRBD2,TRBV18,TRBJ2-7,CASSPPSGSRSYEQYF
.,TRBV11-2,TRBJ2-1,CASSYREFPYNEQFF
.,TRBV20-1,TRBJ1-2,CSAGQGVGYTF
.,TRBV28,TRBJ2-5,CASSFGGRFETQYF